This TCR beta chain was documented in a study of blood T cell repertoires in COVID-19. Study as a whole: PBMCs, B-cell-depleted T cells, or T cells provided the cDNA or gDNA that made up the material.

It was during active infection that Seattle patients were enrolled and then longitudinally followed. Source study methods: Estimates of nucleated cell counts were drawn from the amplification of reference gene primers. The protocol was immunoSEQ multiplex PCR, while the TCRdb copy is restricted to in-frame clones and leaves out a portion. The DNA gave D and trimming, while V, J and clone size come from that table. The data hold approximately 180,000 clones, with under 90% observed a single time. Sample: peripheral blood. This TCR came from a person aged 70 to 85 with COVID-19, enrolled during active disease.

CDR3 residues: CAAPGHCGYTF. In nucleotides, the CDR3 is TGTGCCGCCCCGGGACACTGTGGCTACACCTTC. The chain carries TRBV24-1 and TRBJ1-2; TRBD1 might be the D (6 bases). The CDR3 spans 11 residues. Germline assignment: CDR1 KGHDR and CDR2 SFDVKD. Trimming removed 12 bases from V and 7 bases from J, with 14 bases in between.